One sample yielded the 21 T cell receptor beta chains listed below, sequenced in a study of beta chain features in type 1 diabetes. The study reverse transcribed the entire isolated RNA, so it sequenced expressed TCRB transcripts. Profiled with immunoSEQ multiplex PCR; TCRdb holds only in-frame clones, not every one. The sample carries around 350,000 clones, roughly 12% recorded once. The sample was naive CD4+ T cells from blood. The receptors were gathered from a man aged 18 to 29 in good health.

The chain has TRBV28 and TRBJ2-7; no clear D. The V end was cut by 8 bases, the J end by 1 base, with 12 bases between. Germline V CDR1 and CDR2: MDHEN, SYDVKM. The CDR3 spans 13 residues. The CDR3 sequence is CASCSDMSYEQYF. As DNA, the CDR3 is TGTGCCAGCTGCAGTGACATGTCCTACGAGCAGTACTTC.

This chain connects TRBV11-2 to TRBJ1-2, with a weak D call TRBD1 (6 bases). The CDR3 is 14 amino acids. Trimming took off 3 bases at V and 8 bases at J, with 16 bases between the two ends. Germline CDR1 is SGHAT and CDR2 is FQNNGV. The CDR3: CASSFGGAGEGYTF. The CDR3 DNA reads TGTGCCAGCAGCTTTGGGGGCGCGGGGGAGGGCTACACCTTC.

A note on this clone: This CDR3 is also generated by other DNA sequences in the sample. In nucleotides, the CDR3 is TGTGCCAGCAGCTTTAGCGGGAGCTCCTACAATGAGCAGTTCTTC. Amino acids: CASSFSGSSYNEQFF. The chain employs TRBV7-2 and TRBJ2-1; 9 bases match TRBD2. The germline V gene encodes CDR1 SGHTA and CDR2 FQGNSA. CDR3 length equals 15 residues. The trim removed 3 bases at V and 0 bases at J, leaving 0 bases unmatched.

This clone was counted a few times. CDR3 loop: CASIRWSNTGELFF. The CDR3 DNA reads as TGTGCCAGCATCCGGTGGTCCAACACCGGGGAGCTGTTTTTT. The chain is built from TRBV28 and TRBJ2-2; D gene unclear. The V gene's germline CDR1 is MDHEN and CDR2 SYDVKM. Trimming cost V 7 bases and J 2 bases, with 11 bases left between them. The CDR3 length is 14 residues.

The V gene is TRBV7-2, the J gene TRBJ2-7; 8 positions agree with TRBD2. The CDR3 has 13 amino acids. CDR1 SGHTA and CDR2 FQGNSA come from the germline V gene. Trimming cost V 5 bases and J 6 bases; bases outside gene matches: 6. CDR3 sequence: CASSPGLAVEQYF. DNA for the CDR3: TGTGCCAGCAGCCCAGGACTAGCTGTCGAGCAGTACTTC.

This clone was recorded a few times. The J gene is TRBJ2-1, the V gene TRBV7-2; D perhaps matches TRBD2 (6 bases). This CDR3 contains 13 residues. In germline, CDR1 is SGHTA, CDR2 FQGNSA. The V end lost 3 bases, the J end lost 15 bases, and 18 bases lay between the germline ends. CDR3 bases: TGTGCCAGCAGCTTTTCCTCGACTAGGGGCCCGTTCTTC. It encodes CASSFSSTRGPFF.

The gene calls are TRBV7-6 and TRBJ2-3; 12 bases map to TRBD2. Germline lookup yields CDR1 SGHVS and CDR2 FNYEAQ. V gave up 5 bases and J gave up 5 bases; unmatched junction bases: 8. The CDR3 length is 16 residues. This CDR3 reads CASSPRLAGEVDTQYF. Written as DNA, the CDR3 is TGTGCCAGCAGCCCAAGACTAGCGGGAGAGGTAGATACGCAGTATTTT.

CDR3 residues: CASSPEYSQPQHF. CDR3 sequence (DNA): TGTGCCAGCAGTCCGGAGTATAGTCAGCCCCAGCATTTT. The chain links TRBV28 to TRBJ1-5, with unresolved D. The germline V gene has CDR1 MDHEN and CDR2 SYDVKM. The V end lost 5 bases, the J end lost 6 bases, and 11 bases lay between the germline ends. This CDR3 is built from 13 residues.

There are a few counts of this clone. V and J are TRBV5-1 and TRBJ2-5; 9 positions agree with TRBD1. The CDR3 is 16 residues long. In germline, CDR1 is SGHRS, CDR2 YFSETQ. The V segment lost 0 bases and the J segment 4 bases; nucleotides outside the gene matches: 7. In nucleotides, the CDR3 is TGCGCCAGCAGCTTGGCCACAGGGGGCTCGGGAGAGACCCAGTACTTC. Protein: CASSLATGGSGETQYF.

This clone came up a few times. The gene calls are TRBV14 and TRBJ1-2; D is unclear. Germline CDR1 SGHDN, CDR2 FVKESK. The V gene lost 1 base and the J gene lost 7 bases, with 10 bases spanning the gap. The CDR3 contains 13 residues. The CDR3 region is CASSQVTAGGYTF. The CDR3, as DNA: TGTGCCAGCAGCCAAGTAACGGCGGGTGGCTACACCTTC.

V usage is TRBV14 and J usage is TRBJ2-5; 7 bases map to TRBD1. The CDR3 length is 14 residues. After removal of 1 base from V and 7 bases from J, the junction contained 6 bases not matched to a gene. Germline CDR1 is SGHDN and CDR2 is FVKESK. The CDR3 DNA sequence: TGTGCCAGCAGCCAAGCATTACAGGGGAGGACCCAGTACTTC. Translated, it gives CASSQALQGRTQYF.

The J gene is TRBJ2-2, the V gene TRBV30; 7 bases agree with TRBD2. The CDR3 runs 15 residues. Germline V lookup: CDR1 GTSNPN, CDR2 SVGIG (reference sequence). J gave up 1 base and V 2 bases, and 4 bases lay outside the gene matches. CDR3 amino acids: CAWSIGGWNTGELFF. CDR3 in DNA: TGTGCCTGGAGTATCGGGGGGTGGAACACCGGGGAGCTGTTTTTT. Variable domain in full (rest from reference TRBV30 and TRBJ2-2): SQTIHQWPATLVQPVGSPLSLECTVEGTSNPNLYWYRQAAGRGLQLLFYSVGIGQISSEVPQNLSASRPQDRQFILSSKKLLLSDSGFYLCAWSIGGWNTGELFFGEGSRLTVL.

This clone was observed a few times. This chain joins TRBV4-3 and TRBJ2-7; 8 bases are a match to TRBD1. The V and J ends lost 1 base and 0 bases, in that order; junction bases with no gene match: 2. The CDR3 runs 15 residues. Germline lookup yields CDR1 LGHNA and CDR2 YSLEER. CDR3 sequence reads: CASSQGQGASYEQYF. The CDR3 coding sequence is TGCGCCAGCAGCCAAGGGCAGGGGGCCTCCTACGAGCAGTACTTC.

This sequence joins TRBV5-1 and TRBJ2-1, with D uncertain. Trimming removed 1 base from V and 6 bases from J, with 8 bases in between. The CDR3 contains 13 residues. Germline loops: CDR1 SGHRS, CDR2 YFSETQ. CDR3 sequence (DNA): TGCGCCAGCAGCTTGATACTCGGCAATGAGCAGTTCTTC. Residues: CASSLILGNEQFF.

The chain combines TRBV7-2 with TRBJ2-3, with 10 bases that match TRBD2. Unmatched junction bases numbered 7, after V lost 4 bases and J lost 3 bases. CDR3 length: 16 residues. Germline CDR1 SGHTA, CDR2 FQGNSA. CDR3 amino acids: CASSWTSGPKTDTQYF. The CDR3 DNA is TGTGCCAGCAGCTGGACTAGCGGACCTAAGACAGATACGCAGTATTTT. The full variable domain, in which reference TRBV7-2 and TRBJ2-3 provide the parts outside the CDR3, is GAGVSQSPSNKVTEKGKDVELRCDPISGHTALYWYRQSLGQGLEFLIYFQGNSAPDKSGLPSDRFSAERTGGSVSTLTIQRTQQEDSAVYLCASSWTSGPKTDTQYFGPGTRLTVL.

This clone came up a few times. The rearrangement joins TRBV18 to TRBJ2-3; D is possibly TRBD2 (6 bases). The CDR3 runs 15 residues. Germline CDR1 KGHSH, CDR2 LQKENI. Trimming took 4 bases from V and 0 from J, leaving 11 bases between them. The CDR3 nucleotides read TGTGCCAGCTCACGGGATAGCGGCAGCACAGATACGCAGTATTTT. Translated, it gives CASSRDSGSTDTQYF.

This clone has only a few counts. The V gene is TRBV2, the J gene TRBJ1-6; possibly TRBD1 for D (6 bases). The CDR3 sequence is 17 residues long. Per germline, CDR1 SNHLY and CDR2 FYNNEI. V was pared by 4 bases and J by 5 bases, with 18 bases between. CDR3 residues: CASSGGQIRGNNSPLHF. In nucleotides, the CDR3 is TGTGCCAGCAGTGGAGGACAGATTAGGGGCAATAATTCACCCCTCCACTTT.

This clone was seen a handful of times. V is TRBV30 and J is TRBJ2-4, with 8 bases identical to TRBD1. J lost 8 bases, V lost 3 bases, and 6 bases had no gene match. In germline, CDR1 is GTSNPN, CDR2 SVGIG (reference sequence). The CDR3 is made up of 13 amino acids. The chain's CDR3 is CAWSPTGVDIQYF. CDR3 nucleotides: TGTGCCTGGAGCCCGACAGGGGTTGACATTCAGTACTTC.

V gene TRBV5-1 combines with J gene TRBJ1-1, with D perhaps TRBD1 (5 bases). Germline assignment: CDR1 SGHRS and CDR2 YFSETQ. The length of the CDR3 is 15 residues. Trimming removed 0 bases from V and 1 base from J, with 10 bases in between. CDR3 amino acids: CASSLEPGGNTEAFF. CDR3 nucleotides: TGCGCCAGCAGCTTGGAGCCGGGGGGGAACACTGAAGCTTTCTTT.

The sample holds a few counts of this clone. The rearrangement uses TRBV7-2 and TRBJ1-1; 7 bases agree with TRBD1. The CDR3 extends over 14 amino acids. Germline values: CDR1 SGHTA, CDR2 FQGNSA. The ends lost 4 bases at V and 1 base at J; junction bases unmatched: 3. The CDR3 loop is CASSSGTANTEAFF. The CDR3 DNA sequence: TGTGCCAGCAGCTCGGGGACAGCGAACACTGAAGCTTTCTTT.

The sample holds many counts of this clone. The J gene is TRBJ2-7, the V gene TRBV29-1; D is ambiguous. CDR1 and CDR2 (germline): SQVTM, ANQGSEA. This CDR3 is 11 amino acids long. The ends were cut back, 7 bases at V and 2 bases at J, with 9 bases in the middle. The DNA for the CDR3 is TGCAGCGGAGGTGTCACCTACGAGCAGTACTTC. It codes for CSGGVTYEQYF.